The sample holds many counts of the clone carrying this T cell receptor beta chain. Its antigen is unknown. This sample's time point: persistent/refractory GD, antithyroid drugs over 5 years with positive TRAb. Extracted PBMC RNA gave rise to the TCR library. Construction of TCR beta libraries relied on iRepertoire HTBI primers and on Arm-PCR targeting CDR3 regions. Original data processing: Overall, samples carried some 67 TRBV and about 14 TRBJ segments. TCRdb recomputed calls from the multiplex PCR reads with MiXCR, one row per CDR3 protein. In this record, the V and J calls reflect TCRdb's handling and not the investigators' own analysis. The sample contains about 470,000 distinct CDR3 sequences, less than 25% of which appear only once. This sample stems from a study of regulatory T cells in long-lasting Graves disease. General observations from the study: When disease was persistent, TRBV28, TRBJ1-2 and TRBJ2-5 were the favored segments. Persistent patients had a count of shared public clonotypes (approximately 3,000) that exceeded that of new patients (approximately 920). Persistent Graves' patients showed less TCR diversity than newly diagnosed ones.

Germline V gene data show CDR1 as MNHEY and CDR2 as SVGEGT. The CDR3 length is 17 residues. V shed 6 bases, J shed 5 bases, and the junction held 16 bases outside the gene matches. The chain uses TRBV6-2 or TRBV6-3 and TRBJ2-5; 9 bases line up with TRBD2. The sequence derives from a female donor with Graves disease. Material: peripheral blood mononuclear cells (PBMCs), obtained when the disease was refractory, from a patient treated with antithyroid drugs. Here the CDR3 reads CASRTLKSGRRQETQYF. CDR3 nucleotides: TGTGCCAGCAGAACACTCAAGAGCGGGAGGAGGCAGGAGACCCAGTACTTC.